Presented here are 8 T cell receptor beta chains from one specimen sequenced in a study of blood T cell repertoires in COVID-19. Repertoires were generated with immunoSEQ multiplex PCR, while TCRdb's copy carries only in-frame clones and drops some. The sample gives 95,000 to 150,000 clones, 82% of which show up once; about 12% is in the top ten. The sample was peripheral blood. These receptors all stem from a human donor in a cohort sampled during active COVID-19.

The V and J genes are TRBV9 and TRBJ2-2; D is undetermined. Germline loops: CDR1 SGDLS, CDR2 YYNGEE. The ends were cut back, 0 bases at V and 7 bases at J, with 4 bases in the middle. There are 12 residues in the CDR3. The CDR3 region is CASSVGDGELFF. The CDR3 DNA is TGTGCCAGCAGCGTAGGCGACGGGGAGCTGTTTTTT.

In its sample, this clone was seen a few times. The J gene is TRBJ1-5, the V gene TRBV3-1 (or the pseudogene TRBV3-2); 9 nucleotides match TRBD1. This CDR3 has 15 amino acids. The germline CDR1 and CDR2 sequences are LGHDT and YNNKEL (reference sequence). The V segment lost 3 bases and the J segment 7 bases; nucleotides outside the gene matches: 7. CDR3 sequence reads: CASSHTGGARQPQHF. The DNA of the CDR3 is TGTGCCAGCAGCCATACAGGGGGCGCAAGACAGCCCCAGCATTTT.

The V and J genes are TRBV6-5 and TRBJ1-2; TRBD1 aligns across 8 bases. The V and J ends lost 7 bases and 6 bases, in that order; junction bases with no gene match: 13. The germline gives CDR1 MNHEY, CDR2 SVGAGI. The CDR3 contains 15 residues. This CDR3 reads CASTPDRGPSDGYTF. The CDR3 bases are TGTGCCAGCACTCCAGACAGGGGACCCTCGGATGGCTACACCTTC.

This rearrangement joins TRBV11-2 to TRBJ2-3; D is unclear. The length of the CDR3 is 14 residues. The germline CDR1 and CDR2 sequences are SGHAT and FQNNGV. V was trimmed by 1 base and J by 1 base, leaving 6 bases between them. DNA for the CDR3: TGTGCCAGCAGCTTAGGACATCGCACAGATACGCAGTATTTT. Its translation: CASSLGHRTDTQYF.

The rearrangement uses TRBV7-9 and TRBJ1-1; TRBD1 is a possible D gene (6 bases). The germline V gene encodes CDR1 SEHNR and CDR2 FQNEAQ (reference sequence). The CDR3 contains 16 residues. Trimming shortened V by 5 bases and J by 0 bases, and 16 bases separated the two germline ends. The CDR3 DNA is TGTGCCAGCAGCCCCACGACCGGACAGTTGAACACTGAAGCTTTCTTT. It yields the protein CASSPTTGQLNTEAFF.

The V and J genes are TRBV6-2 or TRBV6-3 and TRBJ2-3; the D is unclear. V was shortened by 2 bases and J by 7 bases, with 4 bases between the two germline ends. This CDR3 region has 11 residues. Germline V gene data show CDR1 as MNHEY and CDR2 as SVGEGT. The CDR3 bases are TGTGCCAGCAGTTACATAAATACGCAGTATTTT. Protein: CASSYINTQYF.

The chain has TRBV5-6 and TRBJ2-3, with 9 bases lining up with TRBD1. Germline V lookup: CDR1 SGHDT, CDR2 YYEEEE. The CDR3 has 15 amino acids. Trimming removed 0 bases from V and 5 bases from J; junction bases left unmatched: 4. The CDR3 loop is CASSLVGQGKDTQYF. For the CDR3, the DNA is TGTGCCAGCAGCTTGGTCGGACAGGGGAAAGATACGCAGTATTTT.

The J gene is TRBJ1-3, the V gene TRBV5-5, with D maybe TRBD1 (5 bases). The CDR3 is made up of 14 amino acids. With 4 bases removed from V and 2 bases from J, the gap between germline ends came to 10 bases. Germline V gene data show CDR1 as SGHKS and CDR2 as YYEKEE (reference sequence). CDR3 nucleotides: TGTGCCAGCAGCAGGCAGGGTGCTGGAAACACCATATATTTT. As protein: CASSRQGAGNTIYF.